This TCR beta chain stems from a study of blood T cell repertoires in COVID-19. Study background: Acute and convalescent COVID-19 samples came from the United States, Italy and Spain. In each case, the material was cDNA or gDNA derived from T cells, B-cell-depleted T cells, or PBMCs.

The germline V gene encodes CDR1 LNHDA and CDR2 SQIVND (reference sequence). The CDR3 is made up of 17 amino acids. V gave up 3 bases and J gave up 6 bases; unmatched junction bases: 7. In the authors' methods: Amplifying reference gene primers gave estimates of nucleated cell counts. Profiling relied on immunoSEQ multiplex PCR, and the TCRdb table lists in-frame clones only, not all of them. Clonal size and the V and J genes are those of that table, whereas D and trimming came from the DNA. This table has roughly 100,000 clones, about 90% appearing once. J is TRBJ2-1 and V is TRBV19; 14 bases map to TRBD2. The sequenced sample consisted of peripheral blood. This TCR was recovered from a human donor with active COVID-19. The donor label of this sample is uncertain. The CDR3 nucleotides are TGTGCCAGTAGTATTAGACTAGCGGGGGGGCCGGGCAATGAGCAGTTCTTC. It specifies CASSIRLAGGPGNEQFF. Combining the CDR3 with reference TRBV19 and TRBJ2-1 gives the whole variable domain DGGITQSPKYLFRKEGQNVTLSCEQNLNHDAMYWYRQDPGQGLRLIYYSQIVNDFQKGDIAEGYSVSREKKESFPLTVTSAQKNPTAFYLCASSIRLAGGPGNEQFFGPGTRLTVL.